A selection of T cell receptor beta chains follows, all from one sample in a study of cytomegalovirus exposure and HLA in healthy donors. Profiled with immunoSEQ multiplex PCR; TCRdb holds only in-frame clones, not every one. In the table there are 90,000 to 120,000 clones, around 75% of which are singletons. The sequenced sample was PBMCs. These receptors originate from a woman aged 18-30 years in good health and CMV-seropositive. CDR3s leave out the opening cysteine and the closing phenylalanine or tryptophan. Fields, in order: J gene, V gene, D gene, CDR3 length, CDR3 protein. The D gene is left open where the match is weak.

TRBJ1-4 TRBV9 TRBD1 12 ASSAGTGNEKLF
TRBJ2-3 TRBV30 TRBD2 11 AWSQRERDTQY
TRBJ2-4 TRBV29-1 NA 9 SVAEGVIQY
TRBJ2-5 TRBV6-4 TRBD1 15 ASSDPLQGPRGETQY
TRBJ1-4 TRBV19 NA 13 ASSPHHNTNEKLF
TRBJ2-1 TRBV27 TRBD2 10 ASSPTSGRMF
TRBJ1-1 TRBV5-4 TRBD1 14 ASSLGDRGSYTEAF
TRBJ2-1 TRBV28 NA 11 ASSFSGSDEQF
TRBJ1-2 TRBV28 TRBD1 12 ASSLLTGGHGYT
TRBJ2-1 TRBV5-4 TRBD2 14 ASTRGASGGSNEQF
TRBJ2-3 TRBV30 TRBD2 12 AWRTSGRTDTQY
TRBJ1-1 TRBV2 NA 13 ASSSIIPKNTEAF
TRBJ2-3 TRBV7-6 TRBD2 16 ASSQRPTGGPILDTQY
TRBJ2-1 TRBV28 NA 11 ASSLEFRGRMF
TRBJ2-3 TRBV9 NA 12 ASSVDGNTDTQY
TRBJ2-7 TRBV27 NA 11 ASSLYPVYEQY
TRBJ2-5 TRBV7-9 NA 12 ASRGTGSQETQY
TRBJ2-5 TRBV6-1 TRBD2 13 ASSEQLAGQETQY
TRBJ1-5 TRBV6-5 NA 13 ASSGGAWGNQPQH
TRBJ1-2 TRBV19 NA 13 ASSTTHVANYGYT
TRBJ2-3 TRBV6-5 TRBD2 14 ASSYSGGSSTDTQY
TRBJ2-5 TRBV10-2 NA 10 ASSEGAETQY
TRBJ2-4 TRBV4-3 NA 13 ASSQDPGTQNIQY
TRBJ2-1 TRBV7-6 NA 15 ASSVGLSISSYNEQF
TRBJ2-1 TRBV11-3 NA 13 ASRLAGTPKNEQF
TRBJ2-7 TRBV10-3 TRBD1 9 AITPGGEQY
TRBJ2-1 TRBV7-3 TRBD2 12 ASSRTSGENEQF
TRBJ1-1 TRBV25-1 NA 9 ASSERHEAF
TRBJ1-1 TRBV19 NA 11 ASSILRYTEAF
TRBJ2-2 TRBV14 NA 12 ASSLRRQFGELF
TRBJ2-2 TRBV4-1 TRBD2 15 ASSQLVSGVRTGELF
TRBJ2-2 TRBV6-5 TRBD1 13 ASRLQGAGTGELF
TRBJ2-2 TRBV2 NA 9 ASSRGGELF
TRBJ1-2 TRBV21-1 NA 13 ASSTQPGTGNGYT
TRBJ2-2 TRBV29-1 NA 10 SAPTATGELF
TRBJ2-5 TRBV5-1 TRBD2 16 ASSLAVGFLAEQETQY
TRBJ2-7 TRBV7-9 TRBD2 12 ASSPGTSRDEQY
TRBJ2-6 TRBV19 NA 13 ASSSREAGANVLT
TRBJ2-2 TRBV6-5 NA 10 ASKRGTGELF
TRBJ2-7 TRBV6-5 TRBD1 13 ASSLRTGVSYEQY
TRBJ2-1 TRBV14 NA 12 ASKGQGSYNEQF
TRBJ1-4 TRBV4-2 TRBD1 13 ASSPPGQVNEKLF